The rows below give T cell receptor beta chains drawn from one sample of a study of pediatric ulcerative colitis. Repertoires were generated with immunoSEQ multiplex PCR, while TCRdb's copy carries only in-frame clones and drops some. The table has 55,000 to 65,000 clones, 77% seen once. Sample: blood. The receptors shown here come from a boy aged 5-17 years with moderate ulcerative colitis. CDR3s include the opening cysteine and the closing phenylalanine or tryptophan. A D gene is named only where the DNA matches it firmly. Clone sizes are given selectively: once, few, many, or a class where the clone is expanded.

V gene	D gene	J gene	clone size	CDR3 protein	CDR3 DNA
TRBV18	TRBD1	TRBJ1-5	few	CASSPDRGVEQPQHF	TGTGCCAGCTCACCGGACAGGGGAGTAGAACAGCCCCAGCATTTT
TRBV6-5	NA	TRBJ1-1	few	CASSYSTRNTEAFF	TGTGCCAGCAGTTACTCGACAAGAAACACTGAAGCTTTCTTT
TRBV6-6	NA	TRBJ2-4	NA	CASSYPGRLDKNIQYF	TGTGCCAGCAGTTATCCCGGACGGCTGGACAAAAACATTCAGTACTTC
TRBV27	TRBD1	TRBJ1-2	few	CASSSYIPGQRSNYGYTF	TGTGCCAGCAGCTCTTACATACCGGGACAGCGCTCTAACTATGGCTACACCTTC
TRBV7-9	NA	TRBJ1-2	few	CASSPGDPVNTF	TGTGCCAGCAGCCCAGGTGATCCCGTTAACACCTTC
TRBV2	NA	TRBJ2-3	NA	CASSEVASTDTQYF	TGTGCCAGCAGTGAGGTAGCGAGCACAGATACGCAGTATTTT
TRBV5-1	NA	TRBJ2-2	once	CASSPLVRNTGELFF	TGCGCCAGCAGCCCGCTGGTTCGGAACACCGGGGAGCTGTTTTTT
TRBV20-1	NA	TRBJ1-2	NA	CSARTFWGYTF	TGCAGTGCTCGGACGTTTTGGGGCTACACCTTC
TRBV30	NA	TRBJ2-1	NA	CAWTPTGKVNNEQFF	TGTGCCTGGACCCCCACAGGGAAAGTGAACAATGAGCAGTTCTTC
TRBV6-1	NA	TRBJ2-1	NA	CASTGGLDYNEQFF	TGTGCCAGCACCGGGGGACTCGACTACAATGAGCAGTTCTTC
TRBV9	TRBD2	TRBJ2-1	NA	CASSAGGGYVHSEQFF	TGTGCCAGCAGCGCCGGCGGGGGGTACGTCCATTCGGAGCAGTTCTTC
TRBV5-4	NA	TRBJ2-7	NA	CASSFFPMGGPTSEQYF	TGTGCCAGCAGCTTTTTTCCAATGGGGGGGCCTACATCCGAGCAGTACTTC
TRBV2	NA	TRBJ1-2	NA	CASSDKGRENYGYTF	TGTGCCAGCAGTGATAAGGGCAGGGAGAACTATGGCTACACCTTC
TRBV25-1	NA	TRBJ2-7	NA	CATKGPAHEQYF	TGTGCCACCAAGGGGCCAGCCCACGAGCAGTACTTC
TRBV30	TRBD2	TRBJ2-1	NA	CAWIAGVGSNEQFF	TGTGCCTGGATAGCGGGAGTAGGGAGCAATGAGCAGTTCTTC
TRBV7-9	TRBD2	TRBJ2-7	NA	CASSLGGREKVNEQYF	TGTGCCAGCAGCTTGGGTGGGCGGGAGAAGGTGAACGAGCAGTACTTC
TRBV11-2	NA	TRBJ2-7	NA	CASSLESRGYEQYF	TGTGCCAGCAGCTTAGAGTCCAGGGGTTACGAGCAGTACTTC
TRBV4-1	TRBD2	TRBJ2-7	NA	CASSQAGAGGPNHEQYF	TGCGCCAGCAGCCAAGCAGGCGCGGGAGGGCCAAACCACGAGCAGTACTTC
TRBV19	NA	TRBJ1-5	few	CASTSTGSNSNQPQHF	TGTGCCAGTACCTCAACCGGGAGTAATAGCAATCAGCCCCAGCATTTT
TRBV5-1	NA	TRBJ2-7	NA	CASSYRSGAYEQYF	TGCGCCAGCAGCTATAGATCCGGGGCCTACGAGCAGTACTTC
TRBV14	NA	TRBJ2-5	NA	CASSQEGETQYF	TGTGCCAGCAGCCAGGAAGGAGAGACCCAGTACTTC
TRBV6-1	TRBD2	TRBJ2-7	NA	CARSGLAGSTYEQYF	TGTGCCCGCAGCGGACTAGCGGGGTCTACCTACGAGCAGTACTTC
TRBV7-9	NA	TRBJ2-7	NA	CASSSEPYEQYF	TGTGCCAGCAGCTCGGAACCATACGAGCAGTACTTC
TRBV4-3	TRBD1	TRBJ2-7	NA	CASSRTSGTGEYEQYF	TGCGCCAGCAGCCGTACCTCCGGGACAGGGGAATACGAGCAGTACTTC
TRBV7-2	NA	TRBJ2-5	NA	CASSLLSFLDGRETQYF	TGTGCCAGCAGCTTACTTTCTTTTCTGGATGGGAGAGAGACCCAGTACTTC
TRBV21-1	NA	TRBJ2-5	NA	CASRGTTFGETQYF	TGTGCCAGCAGAGGGACTACCTTCGGGGAGACCCAGTACTTC
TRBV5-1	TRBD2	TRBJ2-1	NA	CASSFPTSGVNNEQFF	TGCGCCAGCAGCTTCCCTACTAGCGGGGTAAACAATGAGCAGTTCTTC
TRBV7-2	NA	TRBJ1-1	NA	CASSPQVQGNTEAFF	TGTGCCAGCAGCCCTCAAGTCCAGGGGAACACTGAAGCTTTCTTT
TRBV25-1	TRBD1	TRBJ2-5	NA	CASSELDRIETQYF	TGTGCCAGCAGTGAGTTGGACAGGATAGAGACCCAGTACTTC
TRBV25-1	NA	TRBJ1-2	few	CASSFGGANYGYTF	TGTGCCAGCAGTTTTGGAGGAGCTAACTATGGCTACACCTTC
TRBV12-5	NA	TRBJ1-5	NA	CASGLVSGQPQHF	TGTGCTAGTGGTTTGGTATCGGGTCAGCCCCAGCATTTT
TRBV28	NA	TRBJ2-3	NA	CASSLQASETQYF	TGTGCCAGCAGCCTACAGGCCAGTGAAACGCAGTATTTT
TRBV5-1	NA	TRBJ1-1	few	CASSLAGNTEAFF	TGCGCCAGCAGCTTGGCCGGGAACACTGAAGCTTTCTTT
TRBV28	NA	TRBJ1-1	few	CASRKDRFGTEAFF	TGTGCCAGCAGAAAGGACAGATTCGGGACTGAAGCTTTCTTT
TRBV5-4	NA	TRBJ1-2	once	CASSPGGIYGYTF	TGTGCCAGCAGCCCTGGGGGCATCTATGGCTACACCTTC
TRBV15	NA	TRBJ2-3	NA	CATSSPGSSDTQYF	TGTGCCACCAGCAGCCCCGGGTCATCAGATACGCAGTATTTT
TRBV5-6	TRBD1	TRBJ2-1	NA	CASGYQTGRYNEQFF	TGTGCCAGCGGATATCAGACAGGGCGGTACAATGAGCAGTTCTTC
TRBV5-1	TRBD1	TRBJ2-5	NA	CASSLAGTGAKTQYF	TGCGCCAGCAGCTTGGCCGGGACAGGGGCAAAGACCCAGTACTTC